The TCR beta chain described here comes from a study of T cell responses to AZD1222 COVID-19 vaccine. A remark on this clone: Its antigen is unknown.

Generated by immunoSEQ multiplex PCR, the TCRdb table keeps only in-frame clones and is missing some. The table includes around 200,000 clones, 70% to 90% detected once. V dropped 1 base and J dropped 0 bases, with 7 bases sitting between them. The CDR3 is made up of 15 amino acids. Germline CDR1 and CDR2: SGHAT and FQNNGV. Broader study findings: Seropositive status at baseline applied to only a handful of AZD1222 recipients.

The specimen comprised peripheral blood, sampled on day 0 of AZD1222 vaccination. This clonotype originated in an adult in good health. This chain uses TRBV11-2 with TRBJ1-3; D gene uncertain. The CDR3 coding sequence is TGTGCCAGCAGCTTAGTCGGCAGCTCTGGAAACACCATATATTTT. Its protein is CASSLVGSSGNTIYF.